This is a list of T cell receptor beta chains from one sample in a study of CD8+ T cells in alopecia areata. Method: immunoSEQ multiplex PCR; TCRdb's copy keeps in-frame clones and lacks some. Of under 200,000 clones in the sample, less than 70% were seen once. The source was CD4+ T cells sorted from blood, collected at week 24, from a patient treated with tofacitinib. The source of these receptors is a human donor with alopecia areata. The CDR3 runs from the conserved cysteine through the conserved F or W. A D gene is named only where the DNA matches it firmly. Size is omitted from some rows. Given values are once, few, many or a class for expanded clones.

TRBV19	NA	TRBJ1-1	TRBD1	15	CASSIVTGEGTEAFF	TGTGCCAGTAGTATTGTGACAGGGGAGGGAACTGAAGCTTTCTTT
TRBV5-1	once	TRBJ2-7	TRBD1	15	CASSLDGTATYEQYF	TGCGCCAGCAGCTTGGACGGGACAGCCACCTACGAGCAGTACTTC
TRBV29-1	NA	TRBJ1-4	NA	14	CSAKRTLEAEKLFF	TGCAGCGCTAAACGGACCCTTGAGGCTGAAAAACTGTTTTTT
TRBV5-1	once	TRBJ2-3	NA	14	CASSLAVGTDTQYF	TGCGCCAGCAGCTTGGCCGTGGGAACAGATACGCAGTATTTT
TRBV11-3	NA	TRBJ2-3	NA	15	CASSPGGSGGDTQYF	TGTGCCAGCAGCCCAGGGGGGAGTGGCGGAGATACGCAGTATTTT
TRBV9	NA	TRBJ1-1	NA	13	CASSVGANTEAFF	TGTGCCAGCAGCGTTGGGGCGAACACTGAAGCTTTCTTT
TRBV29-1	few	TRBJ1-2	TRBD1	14	CSVERTGAGYGYTF	TGCAGCGTTGAAAGGACAGGGGCGGGCTATGGCTACACCTTC
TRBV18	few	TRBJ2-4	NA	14	CASSPSNGQVVQYF	TGTGCCAGCTCACCATCAAACGGTCAAGTGGTTCAGTACTTC
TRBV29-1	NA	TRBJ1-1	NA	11	CSVERNTEAFF	TGCAGCGTTGAGAGAAACACTGAAGCTTTCTTT
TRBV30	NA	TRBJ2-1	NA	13	CAGNRAWDNEQFF	TGTGCCGGAAACAGGGCATGGGACAATGAGCAGTTCTTC
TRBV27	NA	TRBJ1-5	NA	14	CASSPLDRPQPQHF	TGTGCCAGCAGTCCCCTCGACAGACCTCAGCCCCAGCATTTT
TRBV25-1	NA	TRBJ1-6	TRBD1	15	CASTPTGGLNSPLHF	TGTGCCAGCACCCCGACAGGGGGCTTAAATTCACCCCTCCACTTT
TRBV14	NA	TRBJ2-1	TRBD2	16	CASSQLGAGGYNEQFF	TGTGCCAGCAGCCAACTAGGGGCGGGGGGCTACAATGAGCAGTTCTTC
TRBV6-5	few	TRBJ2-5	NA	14	CASRSHARPETQYF	TGTGCCAGCAGGTCGCATGCACGACCAGAGACCCAGTACTTC
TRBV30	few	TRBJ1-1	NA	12	CAWRYTNTEAFF	TGTGCCTGGAGGTACACGAACACTGAAGCTTTCTTT
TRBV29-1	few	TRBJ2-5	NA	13	CSVAPTGIETQYF	TGCAGCGTTGCTCCCACAGGGATAGAGACCCAGTACTTC
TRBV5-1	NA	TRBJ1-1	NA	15	CASSLHGSPNTEAFF	TGCGCCAGCAGCTTGCATGGGAGTCCGAACACTGAAGCTTTCTTT
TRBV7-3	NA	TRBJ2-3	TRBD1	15	CASSRRTGETDTQYF	TGTGCCAGCAGCCGGCGGACAGGGGAAACAGATACGCAGTATTTT
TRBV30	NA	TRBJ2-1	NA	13	CAWRKLSYNEQFF	TGTGCCTGGCGAAAACTCTCCTACAATGAGCAGTTCTTC
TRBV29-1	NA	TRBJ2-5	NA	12	CSVERDRETQYF	TGCAGCGTTGAAAGGGATAGAGAGACCCAGTACTTC
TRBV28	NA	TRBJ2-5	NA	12	CASSQGKETQYF	TGTGCCAGCAGTCAGGGGAAGGAGACCCAGTACTTC
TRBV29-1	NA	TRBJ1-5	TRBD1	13	CSVGQGAGQPQHF	TGCAGCGTCGGACAGGGGGCCGGTCAGCCCCAGCATTTT
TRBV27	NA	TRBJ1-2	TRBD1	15	CASRENRGLSYGYTF	TGTGCCAGCAGAGAGAACAGGGGGCTCAGCTATGGCTACACCTTC
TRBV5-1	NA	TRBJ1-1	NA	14	CASSFGAGRTEAFF	TGCGCCAGCAGCTTCGGTGCAGGGAGGACTGAAGCTTTCTTT
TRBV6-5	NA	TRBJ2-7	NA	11	CASSTLYEQYF	TGTGCCAGCAGTACCCTCTACGAGCAGTACTTC
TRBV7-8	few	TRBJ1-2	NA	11	CASSAFSGYTF	TGTGCCAGCTCAGCTTTTAGTGGCTACACCTTC
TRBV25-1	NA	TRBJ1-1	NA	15	CASSHREARNTEAFF	TGTGCCAGCAGTCACAGGGAGGCTAGGAACACTGAAGCTTTCTTT
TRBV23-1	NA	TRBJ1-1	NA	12	CASSPGNTEAFF	TGCGCCAGCAGTCCTGGGAACACTGAAGCTTTCTTT
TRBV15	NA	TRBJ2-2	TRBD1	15	CATSMRQGATGELFF	TGTGCCACCAGCATGAGACAGGGGGCCACCGGGGAGCTGTTTTTT
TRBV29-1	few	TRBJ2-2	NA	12	CSVSRDTGELFF	TGCAGCGTTTCTCGGGATACCGGGGAGCTGTTTTTT
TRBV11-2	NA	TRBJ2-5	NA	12	CASSLALTAQYF	TGTGCCAGCAGCTTAGCGTTAACCGCCCAGTACTTC
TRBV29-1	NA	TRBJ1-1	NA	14	CSVGSGGNAPEAFF	TGCAGCGTTGGGAGTGGGGGAAACGCCCCTGAAGCTTTCTTT
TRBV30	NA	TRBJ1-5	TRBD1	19	CAWPPETGTGGQGNQPQHF	TGTGCCTGGCCCCCCGAGACCGGGACAGGGGGCCAAGGCAATCAGCCCCAGCATTTT
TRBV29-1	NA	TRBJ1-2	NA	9	CSGRYGYTF	TGCAGCGGCCGCTATGGCTACACCTTC
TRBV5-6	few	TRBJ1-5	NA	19	CASSHTGVFGGYSNQPQHF	TGTGCCAGCAGCCACACGGGCGTATTCGGGGGGTATAGCAATCAGCCCCAGCATTTT
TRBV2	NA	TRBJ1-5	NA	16	CASSEAHGRGNQPQHF	TGTGCCAGCAGTGAAGCGCATGGCAGGGGTAATCAGCCCCAGCATTTT
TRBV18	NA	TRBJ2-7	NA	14	CASSPPGVPYEQYF	TGTGCCAGCTCACCACCGGGGGTCCCCTACGAGCAGTACTTC
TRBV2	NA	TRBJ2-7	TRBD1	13	CASAAQGAYEQYF	TGTGCCAGTGCGGCTCAGGGGGCCTACGAGCAGTACTTC
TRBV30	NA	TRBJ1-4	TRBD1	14	CACLDRAANEKLFF	TGTGCCTGCCTTGACAGGGCGGCTAATGAAAAACTGTTTTTT
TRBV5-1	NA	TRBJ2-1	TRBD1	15	CASSLEGQGVYEQFF	TGCGCCAGCAGCTTGGAAGGACAGGGGGTGTATGAGCAGTTCTTC
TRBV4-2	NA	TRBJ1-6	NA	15	CASSQDFQGGSPLHF	TGTGCCAGCAGCCAAGACTTCCAGGGCGGTTCACCCCTCCACTTT
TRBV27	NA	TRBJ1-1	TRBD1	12	CASSSSTGTAFF	TGTGCCAGCAGTTCCTCGACAGGGACGGCTTTCTTT
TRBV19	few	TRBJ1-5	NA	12	CAIGRADQPQHF	TGTGCCATCGGACGGGCGGATCAGCCCCAGCATTTT
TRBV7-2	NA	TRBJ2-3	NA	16	CASSPMWGVVPDTQYF	TGTGCCAGCAGCCCCATGTGGGGAGTCGTCCCAGATACGCAGTATTTT
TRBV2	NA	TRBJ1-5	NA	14	CASSALGLNQPQHF	TGTGCCAGCAGTGCACTGGGGCTGAATCAGCCCCAGCATTTT
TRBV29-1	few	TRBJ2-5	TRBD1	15	CSVEDHGRGRETQYF	TGCAGCGTTGAAGATCATGGCAGGGGGCGAGAGACCCAGTACTTC
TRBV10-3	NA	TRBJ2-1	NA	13	CAISETEGAEQFF	TGTGCCATCAGTGAGACTGAAGGGGCTGAGCAGTTCTTC
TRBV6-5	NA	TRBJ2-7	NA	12	CASRSSGDEQYF	TGTGCCAGCAGGTCCAGTGGGGACGAGCAGTACTTC
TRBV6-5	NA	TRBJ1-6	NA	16	CASSYSRIEGNSPLHF	TGTGCCAGCAGTTACTCGAGAATAGAAGGGAATTCACCCCTCCACTTT
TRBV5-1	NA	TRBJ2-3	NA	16	CASSPRSGVGTDTQYF	TGCGCCAGCAGCCCAAGGTCGGGGGTCGGCACAGATACGCAGTATTTT
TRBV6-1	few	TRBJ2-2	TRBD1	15	CASRPWTGESGELFF	TGTGCCAGCAGACCTTGGACAGGGGAGTCCGGGGAGCTGTTTTTT
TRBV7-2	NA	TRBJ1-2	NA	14	CASSSSGDDYGYTF	TGTGCCAGCAGCTCCTCGGGGGATGACTATGGCTACACCTTC
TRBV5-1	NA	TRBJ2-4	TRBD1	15	CASSQGGNGGNIQYF	TGCGCCAGCAGCCAAGGGGGCAATGGAGGAAACATTCAGTACTTC